This T cell receptor (beta chain) stems from a study of T cell repertoires in cytomegalovirus infection. At the level of the study: Shared public TCR beta signatures pointed to both CMV infection and a matching HLA type. Broader study findings: Accumulated public TCR beta family frequency recognized individuals carrying CMV together with the relevant HLA.

TCRdb reanalysed the reads using MiXCR and keeps one entry per CDR3 protein. Of some 300,000 distinct CDR3 sequences in the sample, about 9.2% were seen once. This CDR3 spans 13 amino acids. Trimming cost V 5 bases and J 0 bases, with 7 bases left between them. Germline lookup yields CDR1 SGHTA and CDR2 FQGNSA. This clonotype was counted at least ten times. Its matching antigen is unknown. The sequence was obtained from a human donor in good health (CMV status not recorded). Some clones in this sample may be carry-over from other donors' samples. Material for sequencing was PBMCs. The rearrangement joins TRBV7-2 to TRBJ1-1; D is ambiguous. In DNA form, the CDR3 reads TGTGCCAGCAGCCCCCCCGTGAACACTGAAGCTTTCTTT. This sequence encodes CASSPPVNTEAFF. Full variable domain (missing parts from reference TRBV7-2 and TRBJ1-1): GAGVSQSPSNKVTEKGKDVELRCDPISGHTALYWYRQSLGQGLEFLIYFQGNSAPDKSGLPSDRFSAERTGGSVSTLTIQRTQQEDSAVYLCASSPPVNTEAFFGQGTRLTVV.